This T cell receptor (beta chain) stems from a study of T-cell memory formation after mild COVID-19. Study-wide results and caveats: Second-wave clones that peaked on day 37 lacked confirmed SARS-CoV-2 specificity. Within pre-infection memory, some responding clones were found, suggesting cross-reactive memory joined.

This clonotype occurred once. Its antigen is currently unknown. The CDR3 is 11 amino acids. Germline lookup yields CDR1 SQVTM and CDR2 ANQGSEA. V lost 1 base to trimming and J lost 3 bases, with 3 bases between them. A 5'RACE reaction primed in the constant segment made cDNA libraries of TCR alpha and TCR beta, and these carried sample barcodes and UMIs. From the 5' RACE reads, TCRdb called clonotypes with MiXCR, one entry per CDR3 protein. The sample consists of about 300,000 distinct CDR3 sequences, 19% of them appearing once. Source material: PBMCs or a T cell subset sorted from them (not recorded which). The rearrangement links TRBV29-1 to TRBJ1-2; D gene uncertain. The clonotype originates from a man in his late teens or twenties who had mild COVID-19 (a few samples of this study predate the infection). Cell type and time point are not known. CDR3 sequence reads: CSVEVDYGYTF. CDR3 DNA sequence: TGCAGCGTTGAAGTTGACTATGGCTACACCTTC.